This T cell receptor beta chain was obtained from a study of blood T cell repertoires in COVID-19. Study details: Acute and convalescent COVID-19 samples came from the United States, Italy and Spain. The cDNA or gDNA used as material had been derived from T cells, B-cell-depleted T cells, or PBMCs.

This clone occurred once. In the original analysis: Estimation of nucleated cell counts was performed using reference gene primer amplification. Here immunoSEQ multiplex PCR was the method, and the copy in TCRdb shows in-frame clones only, minus some. D and trimming were read from the DNA, whereas the V and J calls and clone size are those reported in that table. The repertoire includes about 100,000 clones, 85% to 90% of them detected once, and roughly 4.7% sits in the top ten. This CDR3 comprises 13 residues. Trimming stripped 4 bases from V and 7 bases from J, with 12 bases between. Per germline, CDR1 SGHTA and CDR2 FQGNSA.

Sequenced: peripheral blood. The rearrangement uses TRBV7-2 and TRBJ2-3, with D maybe TRBD2 (6 bases). This receptor was obtained from a human donor in a cohort sampled during active COVID-19. The chain's CDR3 is CASSSRAGNTQYF. DNA of the CDR3: TGTGCCAGCAGCTCTAGGGCGGGGAATACGCAGTATTTT.